A single sample gave rise to the 9 T cell receptor beta chains below, sequenced in a study of post-analysis software for immune sequencing data (dated by TCRdb to between 2015 and 2017). The paper's findings and limits, for the study overall: Significantly higher frequencies in patients than in controls were found for roughly five TRBV segments, including TRBV5-6, TRBV5-1 and TRBV20-1.

The antigens for these receptors are not known. Receptor amplification or capture employed PCR. Sequencing was performed on an Illumina HiSeq 2500. To reduce PCR and sequencing biases, unique molecular identifiers were incorporated into the TCR beta cDNA libraries. TCRdb redid the processing of the public reads, applying fastp at Q25 and MiXCR, and retained in-frame beta chains. When rows share a CDR3 protein, they turn into one entry using the most common DNA and genes. This sample gives about 770,000 distinct CDR3 sequences in total; around 46% of them show up just once. The top ten hold approximately 5% of the sample. The sequenced material came from blood. The origin of the receptors is a girl aged 10 to 17 with multiple sclerosis.

V and J are TRBV25-1 and TRBJ1-5, with D possibly TRBD1 on 5 matching bases. Trimming pared 7 bases from V and 2 bases from J, leaving 18 bases between. The CDR3 covers 16 residues. Germline-derived CDR1 and CDR2 are MGHDK and SYGVNS. The DNA of the CDR3 is TGTGCCAGCACTAGAAGGGCCGGGGACGGCAATCAGCCCCAGCATTTT. As protein: CASTRRAGDGNQPQHF.

The gene calls are TRBV27 and TRBJ2-7; D may be TRBD2 (6 bases). Trimming shortened V by 0 bases and J by 1 base, and 13 bases separated the two germline ends. CDR3 length: 16 residues. CDR1 is MNHEY and CDR2 is SMNVEV in the germline V gene (reference sequence). In DNA, the CDR3 is TGTGCCAGCAGTTTATCGACCGGGAGAGCGTCCTACGAGCAGTACTTC. This gives the protein CASSLSTGRASYEQYF.

This chain links TRBV4-1 with TRBJ2-1; D possibly corresponds to TRBD2 (6 bases). There are 15 residues in the CDR3. The germline V and J ends were trimmed by 7 bases and 6 bases, with 19 bases remaining between them. Germline loops: CDR1 MGHRA, CDR2 YSYEKL. The CDR3 sequence: CASKKGGGRSNEQFF. The CDR3 DNA follows: TGCGCCAGCAAGAAGGGAGGCGGACGAAGCAATGAGCAGTTCTTC.

This chain connects TRBV28 to TRBJ2-7; D gene ambiguous. Germline CDR1 reads MDHEN; CDR2 reads SYDVKM. Trimming took 8 bases from V and 6 from J, leaving 23 bases between them. This CDR3 is 15 amino acids long. CDR3 bases: TGTGCCAGCGTAGGGTTTTTGTTCGGTGGACGCGAGCAGTACTTC. Translated, it gives CASVGFLFGGREQYF.

This clonotype turned up a few times. The chain has TRBV29-1 and TRBJ1-2; D is possibly TRBD1 (5 bases). The CDR3 is 11 amino acids. V lost 0 bases and J lost 8, with 7 bases in between. Per the germline V gene, CDR1 is SQVTM and CDR2 is ANQGSEA. CDR3 bases: TGCAGCGTTGAAGATGAGGGGGGCTACACCTTC. It yields the protein CSVEDEGGYTF.

The V call is TRBV7-9, the J call TRBJ2-3, with unresolved D. The V gene's germline CDR1 is SEHNR and CDR2 FQNEAQ (reference sequence). The CDR3 has 15 amino acids. The V end was cut by 0 bases, the J end by 0 bases, with 7 bases between. This CDR3 is CASSLAVTSTDTQYF. In DNA form, the CDR3 reads TGTGCCAGCAGCTTAGCAGTAACTAGCACAGATACGCAGTATTTT.

The V call is TRBV4-3, the J call TRBJ2-4, with 7 positions matching TRBD1. Unmatched junction bases numbered 6, after V lost 0 bases and J lost 7 bases. This CDR3 has 15 amino acids. Per germline, CDR1 LGHNA and CDR2 YSLEER. CDR3 DNA sequence: TGCGCCAGCAGCCAAGATCCGACAGGGTTGAACATTCAGTACTTC. Protein: CASSQDPTGLNIQYF.

This rearrangement joins TRBV11-3 to TRBJ2-5, with 9 bases matching TRBD2. The CDR3 consists of 19 residues. With 5 bases clipped from V and 2 bases from J, the junction kept 18 bases outside the gene matches. CDR1 and CDR2 (germline): SGHNT, YENEEA. As DNA, the CDR3 is TGTGCCAGCAGCCTAATCTGGACTAGCGACCTCTCGTTGCAAGAGACCCAGTACTTC. Translation: CASSLIWTSDLSLQETQYF.

This clonotype has just a few counts. The rearrangement links TRBV12-5 to TRBJ2-5, with D perhaps TRBD2 (5 bases). V gave up 3 bases and J gave up 5 bases, with 19 bases separating them. The CDR3 has 16 residues. Looked up from germline, CDR1 is LGHNT and CDR2 is FRNRAP. The CDR3 nucleotides are TGTGCTAGTGGTTTTCCCGAGAGCGGTTCCCGTGAGACCCAGTACTTC. It is translated as CASGFPESGSRETQYF. The variable domain in full, with the rest retrieved from reference TRBV12-5 and TRBJ2-5, is DARVTQTPRHKVTEMGQEVTMRCQPILGHNTVFWYRQTMMQGLELLAYFRNRAPLDDSGMPKDRFSAEMPDATLATLKIQPSEPRDSAVYFCASGFPESGSRETQYFGPGTRLLVL.